These 8 T cell receptor beta chains were sequenced from one sample in a study of OX40 agonist ivuxolimab in advanced cancers. The protocol was immunoSEQ multiplex PCR, while the TCRdb copy is restricted to in-frame clones and leaves out a portion. The data hold more than 60,000 clones, with roughly 80% observed a single time. The sample was CD4+ or CD8+ T cells sorted from blood, taken in a trial of the OX40 agonist ivuxolimab. All receptors come from an adult with an advanced solid tumor such as melanoma, head and neck, liver or kidney cancer.

This sequence joins TRBV7-8 and TRBJ2-7; no definite D call. Deletions cut 3 bases from V and 7 bases from J, with 13 bases between. Germline CDR1 is SGHVS and CDR2 is FQNEAQ. This CDR3 comprises 13 residues. The CDR3 reads CASSFGLHTEQYF. The CDR3 DNA sequence: TGTGCCAGCAGCTTTGGTCTTCACACAGAGCAGTACTTC.

J is TRBJ2-7 and V is TRBV11-3, with D possibly matching TRBD1 (6 bases). This CDR3 is 12 amino acids long. Trimming removed 4 bases at V and 8 bases at J, with 12 bases between. Per the germline V gene, CDR1 is SGHNT and CDR2 is YENEEA. CDR3 sequence: CASSSGRGQQYF. The CDR3, as DNA: TGTGCCAGCAGCTCGGGCAGGGGACAGCAGTACTTC.

The V gene is TRBV7-3, the J gene TRBJ2-7; D may be TRBD1 (6 bases). Per the germline V gene, CDR1 is SGHTA and CDR2 is FQGTGA. The CDR3 is made up of 15 amino acids. The ends were cut back, 1 base at V and 4 bases at J, with 14 bases in the middle. CDR3 protein: CASSLIPGQIYEQYF. The CDR3 DNA sequence: TGTGCCAGCAGCTTAATCCCTGGACAGATTTACGAGCAGTACTTC.

The chain employs TRBV11-3 and TRBJ2-4, with TRBD1 matching over 8 bases. The germline CDR1 and CDR2 sequences are SGHNT and YENEEA. The CDR3 consists of 14 residues. V was pared by 4 bases and J by 7 bases, with 6 bases of the junction left unmatched. The CDR3 nucleotides are TGTGCCAGCAGCTACCAGGGGGCAGGGAACATTCAGTACTTC. It is translated as CASSYQGAGNIQYF.

This chain joins TRBV19 and TRBJ2-2; D may correspond to TRBD1 or TRBD2 (6 bases each). The CDR3 covers 15 residues. The V end lost 9 bases, the J end lost 4 bases, and 18 bases lay between the germline ends. Germline V gene lookup returns CDR1 LNHDA and CDR2 SQIVND (reference sequence). The CDR3 bases are TGTGCCAGCAGGATCGGGGGCGCGAGCACCGGGGAGCTGTTTTTT. Translated, it gives CASRIGGASTGELFF.

V is TRBV5-6 and J is TRBJ2-3; 7 nucleotides line up with TRBD1. CDR3 size: 15 residues. The germline V gene encodes CDR1 SGHDT and CDR2 YYEEEE. The V and J ends lost 6 bases and 4 bases, in that order; junction bases with no gene match: 11. CDR3 sequence (DNA): TGTGCCAGCACCTGGACAGGTACTGCACCAGATACGCAGTATTTT. It is translated as CASTWTGTAPDTQYF.

The chain links TRBV6-6 to TRBJ2-7; D is unclear. Germline loops: CDR1 MNHNY, CDR2 SVGAGI (reference sequence). CDR3 size: 12 residues. Between the trimmed V and J ends, which lost 4 bases and 0 bases, there was a span of 4 bases. This chain's CDR3 is CASSFSSYEQYF. The CDR3 nucleotides are TGTGCCAGCAGTTTTAGCTCCTACGAGCAGTACTTC.

The V gene is TRBV18, the J gene TRBJ2-1; TRBD2 is a possible D gene (7 bases). This CDR3 has 16 amino acids. Trimming shortened V by 3 bases and J by 5 bases, and 17 bases separated the two germline ends. Germline V gene lookup returns CDR1 KGHSH and CDR2 LQKENI. The CDR3: CASSPEWGGINNEQFF. The CDR3 DNA follows: TGTGCCAGCTCACCGGAATGGGGGGGCATAAACAATGAGCAGTTCTTC.